Included here is one T cell receptor (beta chain) sequence, with context. The antigen is not known. The sample originates from a study of shared clonotypes between healthy human individuals. Regarding the study as a whole: Estimated clonotype richness was generally higher in naive than memory subsets. Sequencing of the sorted subsets was shown by rarefaction to be incomplete despite large depth.

Trimming took 5 bases from V and 2 from J, leaving 11 bases between them. This CDR3 contains 14 residues. The germline CDR1 and CDR2 sequences are LNHDA and SQIVND (reference sequence). CD45RO-negative cells were positively selected for CCR7, leaving out terminally differentiated effector memory CD45RA+ cells. Sorted-subset replicate PCR reactions were performed with about 200 ng DNA, corresponding to tens of thousands of T cell genomes. Here immunoSEQ multiplex PCR was the method, and the copy in TCRdb shows in-frame clones only, minus some. The sample lists roughly 550,000 clones, less than 97% occurring once.

The TCR was taken from a woman in her 30s in good health. Sequencing input: naive CD8+ T cells sorted from blood. This chain links TRBV19 with TRBJ2-3; D call uncertain. The CDR3 sequence is CASSGHLLTDTQYF. The CDR3 DNA reads TGTGCCAGTAGTGGCCATCTCCTCACAGATACGCAGTATTTT.